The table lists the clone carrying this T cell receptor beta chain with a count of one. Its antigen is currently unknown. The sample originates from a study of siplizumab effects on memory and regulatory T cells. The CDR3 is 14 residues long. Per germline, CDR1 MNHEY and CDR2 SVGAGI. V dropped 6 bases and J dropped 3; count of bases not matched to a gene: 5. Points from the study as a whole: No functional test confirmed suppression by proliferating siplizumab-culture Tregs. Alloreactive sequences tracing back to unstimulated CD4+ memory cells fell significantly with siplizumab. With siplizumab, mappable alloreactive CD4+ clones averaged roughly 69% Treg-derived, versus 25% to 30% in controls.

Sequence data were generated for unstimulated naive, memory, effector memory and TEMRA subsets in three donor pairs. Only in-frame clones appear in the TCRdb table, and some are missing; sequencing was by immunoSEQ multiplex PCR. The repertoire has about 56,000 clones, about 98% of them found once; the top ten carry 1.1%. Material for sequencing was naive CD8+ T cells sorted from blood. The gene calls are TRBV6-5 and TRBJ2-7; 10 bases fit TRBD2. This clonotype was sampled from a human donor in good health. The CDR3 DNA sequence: TGTGCCAGCAGCCCGAGCGGGAGGGGCTACGAGCAGTACTTC. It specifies CASSPSGRGYEQYF.